The clone carrying this TCR beta chain was seen at least ten times. No antigen is known for it. There are 17 residues in the CDR3. V was pared by 5 bases and J by 3 bases, with 12 bases of the junction left unmatched. The V gene's germline CDR1 is SGDLS and CDR2 YYNGEE. The record originates from a study of CD8 T cells in ankylosing spondylitis. Study results and limitations: Matched ankylosing spondylitis synovial fluid reportedly contained a significantly enriched population of disease-linked clones.

With molecular barcodes, quantitative 5'-RACE was used to make the TCR beta libraries. TCRdb recomputed calls from the 5' RACE reads with MiXCR, one row per CDR3 protein. The sample holds about 240,000 distinct CDR3 sequences, over 8.5% seen once. The sequenced sample consisted of blood, either unsorted or a sorted T cell fraction (not recorded which). This sequence joins TRBV9 and TRBJ2-2; 8 bases align to TRBD1. This TCR derives from a male donor with ankylosing spondylitis or in good health (not recorded which). The CDR3 is CASREDRAMGDTGELFF. The CDR3 bases are TGTGCCAGCAGAGAGGACAGGGCCATGGGGGACACCGGGGAGCTGTTTTTT.